This passage covers 6 T cell receptor beta chains from one sample sequenced in a study of T cell repertoires in cytomegalovirus infection. No antigen has been identified for these receptors. Each CDR3 protein is one row after TCRdb ran MiXCR on the reads. Found here are 250,000 to 400,000 distinct CDR3 sequences, approximately 25% of them singletons; the top ten hold 13%. The specimen was cultured PBMCs, collected from culture after CMV antigen stimulation. The receptors stem from a human donor in good health (CMV status not recorded). Some clones in this sample may be carry-over from other donors' samples.

To note about this clonotype: The final CDR3 position lacks the conserved phenylalanine or tryptophan, pointing to a likely read error. The CDR3 coding sequence is TGTGCCAGCAGTGAAGTCTGGGGGGCTGAAGCTTTCCTT. This encodes CASSEVWGAEAFL. J is TRBJ1-1 and V is TRBV6-1, with D possibly matching TRBD1 (5 bases). The V end lost 1 base, the J end lost 6 bases, and 9 bases lay between the germline ends. The CDR3 runs to 13 residues. Germline loops: CDR1 MNHNS, CDR2 SASEGT.

The chain couples TRBV19 to TRBJ2-3; a possible D gene is TRBD2 (7 bases). Per germline, CDR1 LNHDA and CDR2 SQIVND (reference sequence). CDR3 length equals 12 residues. Trimming left V 7 bases short and J 3 bases short, with 8 bases between. The CDR3 DNA is TGTGCCAGTAAGGGGGGGACAGATACGCAGTATTTT. The encoded protein is CASKGGTDTQYF.

This CDR3 reads CASSRLRTLRNGYTF. The CDR3, as DNA: TGTGCCAGCAGCCGATTGAGGACACTGAGGAACGGCTACACCTTC. V usage is TRBV11-2 and J usage is TRBJ1-2; tentatively, D is TRBD1 (5 bases). CDR3 length: 15 amino acids. V lost 5 bases and J 8 bases, leaving 21 bases between the germline ends. Per germline, CDR1 SGHAT and CDR2 FQNNGV.

The chain links TRBV4-1 to TRBJ2-7, with 13 bases matching TRBD2. The CDR3 has 15 residues. Germline CDR1 MGHRA, CDR2 YSYEKL. The V and J ends lost 2 bases and 4 bases, in that order; junction bases with no gene match: 2. CDR3 loop: CASSQRTSGSYEQYV. As DNA, the CDR3 is TGCGCCAGCAGCCAACGGACTAGCGGGAGTTACGAGCAGTACGTC.

The count of this clonotype is one. This sequence joins TRBV2 and TRBJ1-6; the D is unclear. Between the trimmed V and J ends, which lost 8 bases and 5 bases, there was a span of 13 bases. CDR1 SNHLY and CDR2 FYNNEI come from the germline V gene. This CDR3 has 14 amino acids. The CDR3 region is CASDKEYHNSPLHF. The CDR3 bases are TGTGCCAGCGATAAGGAGTACCATAATTCACCCCTCCACTTT.

The V and J genes are TRBV12-3 or TRBV12-4 and TRBJ2-4; D may be TRBD1 (6 bases). The V end was cut by 5 bases, the J end by 2 bases, with 10 bases between. This CDR3 is 14 amino acids long. The CDR3 protein is CASSPTGTKNIQYF. The CDR3 DNA reads as TGTGCCAGCAGTCCAACAGGGACCAAAAACATTCAGTACTTC.